The 16 T cell receptor beta chains listed next were all sequenced from one sample in a study of spatial heterogeneity in lung cancer. General observations from the study: The number of expanded tumor alpha and beta chains correlated with mutation number.

One entry per CDR3 protein results from TCRdb running MiXCR on the 5' RACE reads. The sample has 8,000 to 10,000 distinct CDR3 sequences; about 5.7% are singletons. Time point reported: sample taken at primary tumor resection. Antigens for these TCRs are unknown. Sample: lung tumor tissue, taken at surgery. These receptors came from a male donor with early-stage non-small cell lung cancer.

This clonotype was counted at least ten times. This beta chain came through as a stray read in a library set up for alpha chains, and its size says little. The V call is TRBV20-1, the J call TRBJ2-6, with TRBD1 matching 10 bases. The germline V gene has CDR1 DFQATT and CDR2 SNEGSKA (reference sequence). The CDR3 totals 16 residues. The trim removed 3 bases at V and 3 bases at J, leaving 5 bases unmatched. The CDR3 region is CSARRQGARGANVLTF. CDR3 bases: TGCAGTGCTAGGCGACAGGGGGCGCGTGGGGCCAACGTCCTGACTTTC.

This clonotype was recorded at least ten times. This beta chain lies outside the target of a library built for alpha chains; its clone size means little. This chain uses TRBV20-1 with TRBJ2-7; no firm D call. V was shortened by 3 bases and J by 3 bases, with 9 bases between the two germline ends. This CDR3 has 12 residues. CDR1 DFQATT and CDR2 SNEGSKA come from the germline V gene (reference sequence). In nucleotides, the CDR3 is TGCAGTGCTAGCCCCCAGATCTACGAGCAGTACGTC. Translating it yields CSASPQIYEQYV.

In this sample, this clonotype turned up many times. Little can be read into the size of this beta chain, an off-target read in a library designed for alpha chains. The chain is built from TRBV9 and TRBJ1-6; TRBD1 matches at 8 bases. CDR3 length: 13 amino acids. V trimming: 7 bases; J trimming: 7 bases; junction bases outside the gene matches: 4. Germline CDR1 SGDLS, CDR2 YYNGEE. For the CDR3, the DNA is TGTGCCAGCGACAGGGGCGTAAATTCACCCCTCCACTTT. The encoded protein is CASDRGVNSPLHF.

By its share, this clonotype is medium-sized. This beta chain is off target for a library built for alpha chains, so its abundance means little. V gene TRBV5-1 combines with J gene TRBJ1-1; D ambiguous. The CDR3 covers 11 residues. Germline V gene sequence: CDR1 SGHRS, CDR2 YFSETQ. V was trimmed by 0 bases and J by 10 bases, leaving 7 bases between them. The CDR3 protein is CASSLGAGAFF. DNA of the CDR3: TGCGCCAGCAGCTTGGGAGCGGGAGCTTTCTTT.

This clonotype was recorded at least ten times. Being off target in a library aimed at alpha chains, this beta chain has a size of little meaning. The rearrangement uses TRBV28 and TRBJ1-4, with D possibly TRBD1 on 6 matching bases. Germline CDR1 and CDR2: MDHEN and SYDVKM. V was cut by 7 bases and J by 0 bases, with 12 bases left in between. The CDR3 has 15 amino acids. In DNA form, the CDR3 reads TGTGCCAGCATCGAGAGGGGGGCAACTAATGAAAAACTGTTTTTT. Encoded protein: CASIERGATNEKLFF. The full variable domain, rest sourced from reference TRBV28 and TRBJ1-4, is DVKVTQSSRYLVKRTGEKVFLECVQDMDHENMFWYRQDPGLGLRLIYFSYDVKMKEKGDIPEGYSVSREKKERFSLILESASTNQTSMYLCASIERGATNEKLFFGSGTQLSVL.

This clonotype is labeled medium-sized. The library was built for alpha chains, so this beta chain is an off-target read and its size means little. The V and J genes are TRBV28 and TRBJ2-4, with TRBD1 identical over 7 bases. The CDR3 consists of 16 residues. With 6 bases clipped from V and 1 base from J, the junction kept 9 bases outside the gene matches. Looked up from germline, CDR1 is MDHEN and CDR2 is SYDVKM. CDR3 loop: CASSPTGEWAKNIQYF. In DNA, the CDR3 is TGTGCCAGCAGCCCCACAGGGGAATGGGCCAAAAACATTCAGTACTTC.

This clonotype was picked up many times. A library prepared for alpha chains yielded this beta chain as an off-target read; its size is of little meaning. This chain joins TRBV20-1 and TRBJ1-2, with TRBD1 matching 9 bases. In germline, CDR1 is DFQATT, CDR2 SNEGSKA (reference sequence). V lost 0 bases and J lost 3; bases outside the gene matches: 8. This CDR3 has 16 residues. The CDR3 sequence is CSARDPGQGIHYGYTF. The CDR3 bases are TGCAGTGCTAGAGATCCTGGACAGGGGATTCACTATGGCTACACCTTC.

This clonotype has a count of ten or more. For a library built for alpha chains, this beta chain is a stray read; little rests on its size. V gene TRBV5-1 combines with J gene TRBJ1-6, with D possibly being TRBD1 (5 bases). In germline, CDR1 is SGHRS, CDR2 YFSETQ. Trimming pared 0 bases from V and 10 bases from J, leaving 17 bases between. The CDR3 extends over 16 amino acids. CDR3 region: CASSLVGGSPGSPLHF. The CDR3 DNA sequence: TGCGCCAGCAGCTTGGTTGGGGGATCCCCCGGCTCACCCCTCCACTTT.

This clonotype was detected many times. The library was prepared for alpha chains; this beta chain is a stray read, so its frequency means little. The chain uses TRBV7-9 and TRBJ2-1; 12 bases align to TRBD2. J lost 9 bases, V lost 5 bases, and 8 bases had no gene match. Germline values: CDR1 SEHNR, CDR2 FQNEAQ (reference sequence). The CDR3 length is 15 residues. The CDR3: CASSPGLAGIREQFF. CDR3 nucleotides: TGTGCCAGCAGCCCCGGACTAGCGGGAATCCGTGAGCAGTTCTTC.

By proportion, this clonotype is medium-sized (0.01 to 0.1%). This beta chain is off target for a library built for alpha chains, so its abundance means little. V and J are TRBV5-1 and TRBJ1-1; D is unclear. Germline V CDR1 and CDR2: SGHRS, YFSETQ. Trimming cost V 0 bases and J 6 bases, with 6 bases left between them. The CDR3 runs 12 residues. DNA for the CDR3: TGCGCCAGCAGCTTGGGTAGTCCTGAAGCTTTCTTT. It codes for CASSLGSPEAFF. The full variable domain, rest sourced from reference TRBV5-1 and TRBJ1-1, is KAGVTQTPRYLIKTRGQQVTLSCSPISGHRSVSWYQQTPGQGLQFLFEYFSETQRNKGNFPGRFSGRQFSNSRSEMNVSTLELGDSALYLCASSLGSPEAFFGQGTRLTVV.

This clonotype was observed many times. The library was prepared for alpha chains; this beta chain is a stray read, so its frequency means little. The chain is built from TRBV10-3 and TRBJ1-1; D uncertain. CDR1 and CDR2 (germline): ENHRY, SYGVKD. The V end was cut by 10 bases, the J end by 0 bases, with 12 bases between. The CDR3 runs to 13 residues. CDR3 nucleotide sequence: TGTGCCACCCGGCGCGTGTTGAACACTGAAGCTTTCTTT. Its translation: CATRRVLNTEAFF.

This clonotype was seen many times. This beta chain lies outside the target of a library built for alpha chains; its clone size means little. V is TRBV5-6 and J is TRBJ1-4; TRBD1 matches at 9 bases. CDR3 length: 15 residues. CDR1 is SGHDT and CDR2 is YYEEEE in the germline V gene. J lost 4 bases, V lost 3 bases, and 4 bases had no gene match. CDR3 protein: CASSSYRGRNEKLFF. CDR3 sequence (DNA): TGTGCCAGCAGCTCCTACAGGGGGCGTAATGAAAAACTGTTTTTT.

At least ten counts were recorded for this clonotype. The library was prepared for alpha chains; this beta chain is a stray read, so its frequency means little. The chain joins TRBV20-1 to TRBJ2-1; D is undetermined. There are 12 residues in the CDR3. From germline, CDR1 is DFQATT and CDR2 SNEGSKA (reference sequence). Deletions cut 2 bases from V and 2 bases from J, with 4 bases between. DNA of the CDR3: TGCAGTGCTAGACATACCTACAATGAGCAGTTCTTC. It is translated as CSARHTYNEQFF.

This clonotype was recorded at least ten times. The library was designed around alpha chains, so this beta chain is a stray read whose abundance carries little weight. The chain recombines TRBV7-8 with TRBJ1-4, with 10 bases matching TRBD1. The CDR3 is 17 amino acids. V shed 5 bases, J shed 0 bases, and the junction held 6 bases outside the gene matches. CDR1 and CDR2 from the germline V gene are SGHVS and FQNEAQ. The CDR3 reads CASSLGQGGATNEKLFF. The CDR3 DNA sequence: TGTGCCAGCAGCCTAGGACAGGGGGGGGCAACTAATGAAAAACTGTTTTTT.

This clonotype was counted many times. Being off target in a library aimed at alpha chains, this beta chain has a size of little meaning. The V gene is TRBV20-1, the J gene TRBJ1-6; D remains ambiguous. CDR3 size: 15 residues. The V gene's germline CDR1 is DFQATT and CDR2 SNEGSKA (reference sequence). The V and J ends lost 1 base and 0 bases respectively, with 7 bases between them. The CDR3 reads CSARVLGSYNSPLHF. DNA of the CDR3: TGCAGTGCTAGAGTCTTGGGCTCCTATAATTCACCCCTCCACTTT.

Concerning this clonotype itself: A library prepared for alpha chains yielded this beta chain as an off-target read; its size is of little meaning. This sequence joins TRBV5-5 and TRBJ1-1; the D is unclear. V lost 2 bases and J lost 2, with 7 bases in between. The CDR3 runs 13 residues. Looked up from germline, CDR1 is SGHKS and CDR2 is YYEKEE (reference sequence). The CDR3: CASSLELNTEAFF. CDR3 bases: TGTGCCAGCAGCTTAGAACTAAACACTGAAGCTTTCTTT. The whole variable domain, remainder taken from reference TRBV5-5 and TRBJ1-1, is DAGVTQSPTHLIKTRGQQVTLRCSPISGHKSVSWYQQVLGQGPQFIFQYYEKEERGRGNFPDRFSARQFPNYSSELNVNALLLGDSALYLCASSLELNTEAFFGQGTRLTVV.